This T cell receptor (beta chain) derives from a study of technical replicates of blood from a handful of donors. The data were produced by immunoSEQ multiplex PCR, yet TCRdb's version contains in-frame clones alone and is incomplete. The sample yields tens of thousands of clones, about 92% seen once. The V end lost 5 bases, the J end lost 0 bases, and 14 bases lay between the germline ends. CDR3 length: 16 amino acids. In germline, CDR1 is SNHLY, CDR2 FYNNEI. This sequence originates from a human donor in good health. Sample: T cells isolated from PBMCs. The rearrangement joins TRBV2 to TRBJ1-5; D perhaps matches TRBD1 (5 bases). This CDR3 is CASSPEWGYSNQPQHF. For the CDR3, the DNA is TGTGCCAGCAGTCCCGAATGGGGCTATAGCAATCAGCCCCAGCATTTT.